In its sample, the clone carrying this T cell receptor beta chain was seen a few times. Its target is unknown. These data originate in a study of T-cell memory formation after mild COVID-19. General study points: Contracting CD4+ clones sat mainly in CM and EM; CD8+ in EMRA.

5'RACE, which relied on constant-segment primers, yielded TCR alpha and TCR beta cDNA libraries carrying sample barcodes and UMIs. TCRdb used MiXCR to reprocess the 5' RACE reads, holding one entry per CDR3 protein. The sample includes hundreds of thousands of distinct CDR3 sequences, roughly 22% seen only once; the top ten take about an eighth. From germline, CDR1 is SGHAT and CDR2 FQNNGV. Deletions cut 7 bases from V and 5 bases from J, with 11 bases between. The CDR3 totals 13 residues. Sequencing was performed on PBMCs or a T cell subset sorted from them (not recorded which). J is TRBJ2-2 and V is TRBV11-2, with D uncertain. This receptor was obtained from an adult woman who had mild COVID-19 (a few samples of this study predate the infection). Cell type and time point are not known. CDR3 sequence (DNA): TGTGCCAGCATCCCCCCCTATACCGGGGAGCTGTTTTTT. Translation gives CASIPPYTGELFF.